This section outlines one T cell receptor (beta chain) sequence together with its context. The method was immunoSEQ multiplex PCR; TCRdb's version includes in-frame clones alone and lacks a portion of them. The sample shows about 68,000 clones, more than 75% of them seen only once. The CDR3 has 14 residues. Looked up from germline, CDR1 is MDHEN and CDR2 is SYDVKM. V shed 6 bases and J shed 1 base, with 11 bases lying between them. This sample is part of a study of OX40 agonist ivuxolimab in advanced cancers. Study-wide context: Subjects had a mean age of about 60 years, with a range of roughly 20 to 80; 82.7% were male.

The sample consisted of CD4+ or CD8+ T cells sorted from blood, taken in a trial of the OX40 agonist ivuxolimab. The clonotype originates from an adult with an advanced solid tumor such as melanoma, head and neck, liver or kidney cancer. The chain is built from TRBV28 and TRBJ2-3, with a tentative D call TRBD2 (6 bases). DNA for the CDR3: TGTGCCAGCAGCCTGGGGGGTCGCACAGATACGCAGTATTTT. Protein product: CASSLGGRTDTQYF.